This entry describes one T cell receptor beta chain. Antigen: not known. The naive CD8 fraction comprised CD45RO-negative cells positively selected for CCR7 and excluded terminally differentiated effector memory CD45RA+ cells. The data originate from a study of shared clonotypes between healthy human individuals. Overall study results and limits: Compared with clonotypes that all four donors shared, non-shared clonotypes had lower generation probabilities. Rarefaction revealed incomplete sorted-subset sequencing despite large depth.

At a deep level, the assay was run. The repertoire was sequenced with immunoSEQ multiplex PCR; TCRdb's copy has only in-frame clones and lacks some. The sample lists about 870,000 clones, 90% to 95% occurring once. The sequencing sample was made of naive CD8+ T cells sorted from blood. The origin of this receptor is a young man in good health.

The CDR3 nucleotides read TGTGCCAGCAGCCCCACAGAGGGGAGCTCCTACAATGAGCAGTTCTTC. This translates into CASSPTEGSSYNEQFF. The chain combines TRBV7-3 with TRBJ2-1, with D perhaps assigned TRBD1 or TRBD2 (5 bases each). Germline V gives CDR1 SGHTA, CDR2 FQGTGA. The CDR3 runs 16 residues. The V and J ends lost 5 bases and 0 bases respectively, with 14 bases between them.